This TCR beta chain emerged from a study of STAT5B mutations in CD4+ large granular lymphocyte leukemia. Germline values: CDR1 SGDLS, CDR2 YYNGEE. This CDR3 is 15 amino acids long. V was shortened by 4 bases and J by 1 base, with 14 bases between the two germline ends. TCRdb keeps only in-frame clones here, not all; method: immunoSEQ multiplex PCR. The table lists about 46,000 clones, approximately 83% of them singletons. Study observations and caveats: Main leukemic clonotypes were patient-specific, but under 30% appeared at low frequency elsewhere.

To note about this clone: As yet, its antigen is unknown.

The receptor was isolated from a human donor in good health. Sequenced sample: CD4+ T cells from blood buffy coats. The chain links TRBV9 to TRBJ2-5, with D perhaps TRBD1 (6 bases). CDR3 in DNA: TGTGCCAGCAGCTCTTCACTAGGGGGCCAAGAGACCCAGTACTTC. This sequence encodes CASSSSLGGQETQYF. Together with reference TRBV9 and TRBJ2-5, the CDR3 gives the full variable domain: DSGVTQTPKHLITATGQRVTLRCSPRSGDLSVYWYQQSLDQGLQFLIQYYNGEERAKGNILERFSAQQFPDLHSELNLSSLELGDSALYFCASSSSLGGQETQYFGPGTRLLVL.